This is a list of T cell receptor beta chains from one sample in a study of PD-1 blockade in classical Hodgkin lymphoma. Sequencing used immunoSEQ multiplex PCR; TCRdb keeps in-frame clones, though not all of them. The sample lists 20,000 to 25,000 clones; less than 75% were seen once. The sequencing used peripheral blood mononuclear cells (PBMCs), collected before the fourth cycle of nivolumab. These receptors came from a human donor with classical Hodgkin lymphoma. CDR3s include the opening cysteine and the closing phenylalanine or tryptophan. Each record gives: J gene, D gene, V gene, clone size, CDR3 DNA, CDR3 protein. A D gene is named only where the DNA matches it firmly. Not all rows give a size; the values are once, few, many and, for expanded clones, a class.

TRBJ2-3 TRBD2 TRBV5-6 . TGTGCCAGCAGCACCCCCGGGACTAGCGGCACAGATACGCAGTATTTT CASSTPGTSGTDTQYF
TRBJ2-4 TRBD1 TRBV10-3 . TGTGCCATCAGTGCCGACAGGGTAGTGAACATTCAGTACTTC CAISADRVVNIQYF
TRBJ2-7 . TRBV6-5 . TGTGCCAGCAGTTACTCGGCGGTCTACCGGGGTGAGCAGTACTTC CASSYSAVYRGEQYF
TRBJ2-3 . TRBV29-1 . TGCAGCGTTGAAGGGACAGTGGGCCGAATGTATACGCAGTATTTT CSVEGTVGRMYTQYF
TRBJ2-5 . TRBV2 . TGTGCCAGCAGTGACTTACTAGACAGAGAGACCCAGTACTTC CASSDLLDRETQYF
TRBJ1-2 TRBD1 TRBV29-1 once TGCAGCGTTAAGACAGGGAATGGCTACACCTTC CSVKTGNGYTF
TRBJ2-2 . TRBV28 . TGTGCCAGCAGTTTATCGGCCGGGGAGCTGTTTTTT CASSLSAGELFF
TRBJ2-5 . TRBV27 . TGTGCCAGCAGTTTATTGGGCAGACAAGAGACCCAGTACTTC CASSLLGRQETQYF
TRBJ2-1 . TRBV7-3 . TGTGCCAGCAGCGGTACAGGGAATGAGCAGTTCTTC CASSGTGNEQFF
TRBJ2-2 . TRBV29-1 few TGCAGCGTTGACACAGTCGGGGAGCTGTTTTTT CSVDTVGELFF
TRBJ1-2 TRBD1 TRBV5-6 . TGTGCCAGCAGCTTTCGCGGGACAGACACCGACTATGGCTACACCTTC CASSFRGTDTDYGYTF
TRBJ1-5 TRBD1 TRBV28 . TGTGCCAGCAGCCCCCCGACAGGGAGCAATCAGCCCCAGCATTTT CASSPPTGSNQPQHF
TRBJ2-5 . TRBV10-3 . TGTGCCATCAGGGACAGCGGGTCTCGGGAGACCCAGTACTTC CAIRDSGSRETQYF
TRBJ2-4 . TRBV19 . TGTGCCAGTAGTAACAAATTCAAGGGAGCAGACATTCAGTACTTC CASSNKFKGADIQYF
TRBJ2-3 TRBD2 TRBV27 . TGTGCCAGCAGTGGGACTAGTGCACGACCCACAGATACGCAGTATTTT CASSGTSARPTDTQYF